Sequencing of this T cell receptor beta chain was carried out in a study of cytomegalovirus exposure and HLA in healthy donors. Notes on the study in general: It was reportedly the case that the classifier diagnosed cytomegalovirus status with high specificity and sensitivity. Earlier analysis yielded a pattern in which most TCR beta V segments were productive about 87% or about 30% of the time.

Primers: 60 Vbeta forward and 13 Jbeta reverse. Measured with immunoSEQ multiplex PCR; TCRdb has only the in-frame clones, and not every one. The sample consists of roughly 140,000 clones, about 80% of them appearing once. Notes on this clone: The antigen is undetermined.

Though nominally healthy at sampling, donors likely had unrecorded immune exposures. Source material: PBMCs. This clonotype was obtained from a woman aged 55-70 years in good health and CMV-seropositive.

The CDR3 reads CASSLAQAYNEQFF. The CDR3 DNA sequence: TGTGCCAGCAGCTTAGCCCAGGCCTACAATGAGCAGTTCTTC. This rearrangement joins TRBV7-9 to TRBJ2-1, with unresolved D. This CDR3 contains 14 residues. Germline V gene lookup returns CDR1 SEHNR and CDR2 FQNEAQ (reference sequence). The V gene lost 0 bases and the J gene lost 2 bases, with 5 bases spanning the gap. Combining the CDR3 with reference TRBV7-9 and TRBJ2-1 gives the whole variable domain DTGVSQNPRHKITKRGQNVTFRCDPISEHNRLYWYRQTLGQGPEFLTYFQNEAQLEKSRLLSDRFSAERPKGSFSTLEIQRTEQGDSAMYLCASSLAQAYNEQFFGPGTRLTVL.